Listed below are T cell receptor beta chains from one sample, sequenced in a study of human T cells and chemical hapten exposure. TCRdb passed the RACE reads through MiXCR, listing each CDR3 protein once. The sample records tens of thousands of distinct CDR3 sequences, over 9.5% being singletons. The sequencing used whole blood, collected in connection with sensitization to the hapten diphenylcyclopropenone (DPC). The receptors here all came from a man aged 35 to 55 with alopecia areata. Some clones in this sample may be carry-over from other donors' samples. CDR3s include the opening cysteine and the closing phenylalanine or tryptophan. A D gene is named only where the DNA matches it firmly. The listing skips clone size in some rows; elsewhere it reads once, few, many or a size class.

CDR3,DNA,J,D,V,size
CASSLHRDSGTDTQYF,TGCGCCAGCAGCTTACACAGGGATTCAGGCACAGATACGCAGTATTTT,TRBJ2-3,.,TRBV5-1,few
CASSPLALAGGPGEQFF,TGCGCCAGCAGCCCTTTAGCGCTAGCGGGAGGGCCAGGTGAGCAGTTCTTC,TRBJ2-1,TRBD2,TRBV4-1,few
CASSDPGPAVDTQYF,TGTGCCAGCAGTGACCCCGGTCCCGCGGTAGATACGCAGTATTTT,TRBJ2-3,.,TRBV25-1,few
CATSDYRGSGANVLTF,TGTGCCACCAGTGATTACAGAGGCTCTGGGGCCAACGTCCTGACTTTC,TRBJ2-6,.,TRBV24-1,few
CASSLVASGSNADTQYF,TGTGCCAGCAGCTTAGTAGCTAGCGGGAGTAACGCAGATACGCAGTATTTT,TRBJ2-3,TRBD2,TRBV7-2,.
CASSWTGGYQETQYF,TGTGCCAGCAGCTGGACAGGGGGGTACCAAGAGACCCAGTACTTC,TRBJ2-5,TRBD1,TRBV11-2,.
CASSRGGVGQPQHF,TGTGCCAGCAGTCGGGGGGGGGTAGGTCAGCCCCAGCATTTT,TRBJ1-5,.,TRBV6-5,many
CASSGDRDPDTQYF,TGTGCCAGCAGTGGAGACAGGGATCCAGATACGCAGTATTTT,TRBJ2-3,TRBD1,TRBV6-4,few
CASSLGSSGIITDTQYF,TGCGCCAGCAGCTTGGGTTCTAGCGGGATCATCACAGATACGCAGTATTTT,TRBJ2-3,TRBD2,TRBV5-1,few
CASSVGNRINTEAFF,TGTGCCAGCAGCGTAGGAAACCGTATTAACACTGAAGCTTTCTTT,TRBJ1-1,.,TRBV9,many
CSAMIRGTEAFF,TGCAGTGCTATGATCAGGGGAACTGAAGCTTTCTTT,TRBJ1-1,.,TRBV20-1,many
CASSLGDRGYEQYF,TGTGCCAGCAGTTTGGGGGACAGGGGCTACGAGCAGTACTTC,TRBJ2-7,TRBD1,TRBV27,once
CASSGSGGALNTEAFF,TGCGCCAGCAGCGGGTCGGGGGGGGCCTTGAACACTGAAGCTTTCTTT,TRBJ1-1,.,TRBV5-1,few